A single sample is the source of the 8 T cell receptor beta chains below, sequenced in a study of blood T cell repertoires in COVID-19. TCRdb's copy holds only in-frame clones and misses some; the assay was immunoSEQ multiplex PCR. The profile shows under 450,000 clones, about 80% of them singletons. Sequenced: peripheral blood. The receptors shown here come from a human donor with acute or convalescent COVID-19. The donor label of this sample is uncertain.

The J gene is TRBJ1-6, the V gene TRBV24-1; D might be TRBD1 (6 bases). This CDR3 spans 15 amino acids. V was trimmed by 4 bases and J by 9 bases, leaving 15 bases between them. CDR1 and CDR2 from the germline V gene are KGHDR and SFDVKD. This CDR3 is CATSDPTGWSSPLHF. The CDR3 DNA follows: TGTGCCACCAGTGACCCCACAGGGTGGAGTTCACCCCTCCACTTT.

V and J are TRBV6-5 and TRBJ1-2; 9 bases agree with TRBD1. CDR3 size: 13 residues. Looked up from germline, CDR1 is MNHEY and CDR2 is SVGAGI. J gave up 8 bases and V 6 bases, and 7 bases lay outside the gene matches. CDR3 protein: CASRPTGGGGYTF. The CDR3 bases are TGTGCCAGCAGACCGACAGGGGGGGGCGGCTACACCTTC.

The chain links TRBV19 to TRBJ2-3; no firm D call. Per germline, CDR1 LNHDA and CDR2 SQIVND (reference sequence). The CDR3 totals 13 residues. V gave up 6 bases and J gave up 2 bases, with 9 bases separating them. The CDR3: CASSRVHTDTQYF. The CDR3 nucleotides are TGTGCCAGTAGCCGGGTACACACAGATACGCAGTATTTT.

In its sample, this clone was seen once. V gene TRBV6-5 combines with J gene TRBJ1-6, with TRBD1 identical over 9 bases. CDR3 length equals 16 residues. Germline-derived CDR1 and CDR2 are MNHEY and SVGAGI. V lost 0 bases to trimming and J lost 6 bases; unmatched junction nucleotides: 3. CDR3 in amino acids: CASSYSGTGSNSPLHF. The CDR3 DNA is TGTGCCAGCAGTTACTCCGGGACAGGGTCTAATTCACCCCTCCACTTT.

J is TRBJ1-1 and V is TRBV28, with 10 bases lining up with TRBD1. The CDR3 extends over 16 amino acids. J was trimmed by 6 bases and V by 4 bases; bases with no gene match: 11. Germline assignment: CDR1 MDHEN and CDR2 SYDVKM. The CDR3 DNA is TGTGCCAGCAGTTCTCCTCGGACAGGGGGAAAACCTGAAGCTTTCTTT. Translating it yields CASSSPRTGGKPEAFF.

The gene calls are TRBV6-5 and TRBJ2-7, with D possibly being TRBD2 (7 bases). The CDR3 extends over 15 amino acids. CDR1 is MNHEY, CDR2 SVGAGI, per germline. V lost 0 bases to trimming and J lost 0 bases, with 9 bases between them. This chain's CDR3 is CASSYSRGASYEQYF. The DNA for the CDR3 is TGTGCCAGCAGTTACTCCCGGGGGGCCTCCTACGAGCAGTACTTC.

This chain uses TRBV2 with TRBJ2-2, with 9 bases identical to TRBD1. The CDR3 runs to 18 residues. Looked up from germline, CDR1 is SNHLY and CDR2 is FYNNEI. V lost 6 bases, J lost 5 bases, and 16 bases stayed unmatched. The CDR3 here is CASRGQGLLSGTTGELFF. DNA for the CDR3: TGTGCCAGCAGGGGACAGGGCCTCCTCAGCGGGACGACCGGGGAGCTGTTTTTT.

This rearrangement joins TRBV7-9 to TRBJ1-1, with TRBD1 matching over 9 bases. This CDR3 is built from 14 residues. CDR1 SEHNR and CDR2 FQNEAQ come from the germline V gene (reference sequence). The V and J ends lost 3 bases and 10 bases, in that order; junction bases with no gene match: 9. The CDR3 nucleotides are TGTGCCAGCAGCTTCGTGGACAGGGGCCAGAGAGCTTTCTTT. Its translation: CASSFVDRGQRAFF.